The rows below give T cell receptor beta chains drawn from one sample of a study of cytomegalovirus exposure and HLA in healthy donors. Using immunoSEQ multiplex PCR, the repertoire was profiled, and TCRdb retains in-frame clones only, with some absent. This sample has 150,000 to 200,000 clones, with about 65% found just once. The sample was PBMCs. These receptors all come from a girl under 18 in good health and CMV-seronegative. Each CDR3 is given with its conserved first and last residue. The order of the fields is V gene, clone size, D gene, J gene, CDR3 protein, CDR3 DNA. A D gene is named only where the DNA matches it firmly. The listing skips clone size in some rows; elsewhere it reads once, few, many or a size class.

TRBV5-1	NA	TRBD2	TRBJ2-7	CASSADGRRGGAYEQYF	TGCGCCAGCAGCGCCGATGGAAGACGCGGGGGGGCCTACGAGCAGTACTTC
TRBV5-1	NA	NA	TRBJ2-2	CASSFGTLDTGELFF	TGCGCCAGCAGCTTCGGGACTCTTGACACCGGGGAGCTGTTTTTT
TRBV19	NA	NA	TRBJ1-4	CASSRQVTEKLFF	TGTGCCAGTAGTCGGCAGGTGACCGAAAAACTGTTTTTT
TRBV7-6	NA	TRBD1	TRBJ1-6	CASSSGTAFSPLHF	TGTGCCAGCAGCTCCGGGACAGCTTTTTCACCCCTCCACTTT
TRBV4-1	NA	NA	TRBJ2-1	CASSHRNEQFF	TGCGCCAGCAGCCACCGCAATGAGCAGTTCTTC
TRBV19	NA	NA	TRBJ1-5	CASSAAGNSNQPQHF	TGTGCCAGTAGTGCGGCGGGTAATAGCAATCAGCCCCAGCATTTT
TRBV6-1	once	NA	TRBJ2-7	CASTPPEALSYEQYF	TGTGCCAGCACCCCTCCCGAAGCTCTCTCCTACGAGCAGTACTTC
TRBV5-1	NA	TRBD1	TRBJ2-6	CASRQGVRGANVLTF	TGCGCCAGCAGGCAGGGGGTGCGTGGGGCCAACGTCCTGACTTTC
TRBV29-1	NA	TRBD1	TRBJ1-2	CSADLTGGNGYTF	TGCAGCGCCGACTTGACAGGGGGCAATGGCTACACCTTC
TRBV30	NA	TRBD2	TRBJ2-1	CAWEKRGSYNEQFF	TGTGCCTGGGAAAAGCGGGGCTCCTACAATGAGCAGTTCTTC
TRBV5-6	once	TRBD2	TRBJ2-2	CASSLGLAGPGELFF	TGTGCCAGCAGCTTGGGTCTAGCGGGGCCCGGGGAGCTGTTTTTT
TRBV27	NA	TRBD2	TRBJ2-1	CASSPLAGGPNEQFF	TGTGCCAGCAGTCCACTAGCGGGGGGGCCCAATGAGCAGTTCTTC
TRBV9	NA	TRBD1	TRBJ2-2	CASSVGGTGAGELFF	TGTGCCAGCAGCGTAGGTGGGACAGGGGCCGGGGAGCTGTTTTTT
TRBV30	NA	TRBD1	TRBJ1-2	CAWRDPGGGPTGGYTF	TGTGCCTGGAGGGACCCCGGAGGGGGCCCGACCGGGGGCTACACCTTC
TRBV6-1	NA	NA	TRBJ1-3	CASSEFHGNTIYF	TGTGCCAGCAGTGAATTCCATGGAAACACCATATATTTT
TRBV29-1	NA	NA	TRBJ1-2	CSVVVEGPYGYTF	TGCAGCGTTGTTGTAGAGGGCCCCTATGGCTACACCTTC
TRBV19	NA	TRBD1	TRBJ1-2	CASRDDRARDGYTF	TGTGCCAGTAGAGACGACAGGGCCAGGGATGGCTACACCTTC
TRBV6-5	NA	TRBD1	TRBJ1-2	CASGGAGTGVRYTF	TGTGCCAGCGGGGGCGCCGGGACAGGGGTTCGCTACACCTTC
TRBV29-1	NA	NA	TRBJ2-3	CSVRISGTPTDTQYF	TGCAGCGTTCGTATTTCCGGGACTCCCACAGATACGCAGTATTTT
TRBV9	NA	TRBD1	TRBJ2-1	CASSGAGGNEQFF	TGTGCCAGCAGCGGGGCAGGGGGCAATGAGCAGTTCTTC
TRBV27	NA	TRBD1	TRBJ1-2	CASSSRDTSLALTGGADGYTF	TGTGCCAGCAGTTCCAGGGATACTAGTTTAGCCCTGACAGGGGGCGCCGATGGCTACACCTTC
TRBV16	NA	NA	TRBJ2-2	CASSLEGWGLVGELFF	TGTGCCAGCAGCCTCGAAGGATGGGGACTGGTCGGGGAGCTGTTTTTT
TRBV6-1	once	NA	TRBJ1-1	CANGGGGIQNTEAFF	TGTGCCAACGGAGGGGGGGGGATACAGAACACTGAAGCTTTCTTT
TRBV5-5	NA	TRBD1	TRBJ2-2	CASSPIQGNGGELFF	TGTGCCAGCAGCCCTATACAGGGGAATGGCGGGGAGCTGTTTTTT
TRBV4-1	NA	NA	TRBJ2-7	CASSPSPPGHTSNEQYF	TGCGCCAGCAGCCCCTCCCCCCCGGGACATACGTCCAACGAGCAGTACTTC
TRBV5-8	NA	NA	TRBJ1-2	CASSLAGGRRLYGYTF	TGTGCCAGCAGCTTGGCCGGCGGGCGACGGTTATATGGCTACACCTTC
TRBV2	NA	NA	TRBJ1-5	CASSPRSRVLVDQPQHF	TGTGCCAGCAGTCCACGCTCCAGGGTACTGGTGGATCAGCCCCAGCATTTT
TRBV6-1	NA	NA	TRBJ1-6	CASYKAVSYNSPLHF	TGTGCCAGTTATAAGGCGGTCTCCTATAATTCACCCCTCCACTTT
TRBV6-5	NA	NA	TRBJ1-2	CASSYSIPQGYGYTF	TGTGCCAGCAGTTATTCGATACCACAGGGATATGGCTACACCTTC
TRBV7-8	NA	TRBD1	TRBJ1-2	CASSPRDRPRDGYTF	TGTGCCAGCAGCCCTCGGGACAGACCGAGGGATGGCTACACCTTC
TRBV11-3	NA	NA	TRBJ1-3	CASSRGALSSGNTIYF	TGTGCCAGCAGCCGCGGGGCCCTGAGCTCTGGAAACACCATATATTTT
TRBV5-4	once	NA	TRBJ2-2	CASSPQGRVSNTGELFF	TGTGCCAGCAGCCCCCAGGGCCGGGTTTCGAACACCGGGGAGCTGTTTTTT
TRBV10-2	NA	NA	TRBJ1-2	CASSPGLYYGYTF	TGCGCCAGCAGCCCCGGACTATACTATGGCTACACCTTC
TRBV6-5	NA	NA	TRBJ1-1	CASSYSVGGTEAFF	TGTGCCAGCAGTTACTCGGTGGGGGGGACTGAAGCTTTCTTT
TRBV5-1	few	NA	TRBJ2-1	CASSLADPAGSYNEQFF	TGCGCCAGCAGCTTGGCCGACCCCGCGGGGTCCTACAATGAGCAGTTCTTC
TRBV2	NA	TRBD2	TRBJ2-2	CASRGTSGGIGELFF	TGTGCCAGCAGAGGGACTAGCGGGGGAATAGGGGAGCTGTTTTTT
TRBV15	NA	NA	TRBJ2-2	CATSRERLRITGELFF	TGTGCCACCAGCAGAGAGAGGCTTAGGATCACCGGGGAGCTGTTTTTT
TRBV7-8	NA	TRBD1	TRBJ2-7	CASSLAPGQFYEQYF	TGTGCCAGCAGCTTAGCCCCGGGACAGTTCTACGAGCAGTACTTC
TRBV18	NA	TRBD1	TRBJ1-1	CASSTLLQGNPNTEAFF	TGTGCCAGCTCAACCCTTTTACAGGGGAACCCGAACACTGAAGCTTTCTTT
TRBV9	NA	TRBD2	TRBJ2-1	CASSDSGGFYNEQFF	TGTGCCAGCAGCGATAGCGGGGGATTCTACAATGAGCAGTTCTTC
TRBV6-5	few	NA	TRBJ1-2	CASRATGTNYGYTF	TGTGCCAGCAGAGCGACAGGAACAAACTATGGCTACACCTTC
TRBV9	NA	TRBD1	TRBJ1-6	CASSSSGQGYSPLHF	TGTGCCAGCAGCTCGTCGGGACAGGGATACTCACCCCTCCACTTT
TRBV19	NA	TRBD1	TRBJ1-1	CASSGTGETEAFF	TGTGCCAGTAGTGGGACAGGTGAGACTGAAGCTTTCTTT
TRBV11-2	NA	NA	TRBJ2-2	CASSLQLNTGELFF	TGTGCCAGCAGCTTACAGTTAAACACCGGGGAGCTGTTTTTT
TRBV6-6	NA	TRBD1	TRBJ1-4	CASSLSKGALNEKLFF	TGTGCCAGCAGCCTTTCAAAGGGGGCCTTAAATGAAAAACTGTTTTTT
TRBV6-1	NA	NA	TRBJ1-5	CASRESPLSNQPQHF	TGTGCCAGCCGGGAATCGCCCCTTAGCAATCAGCCCCAGCATTTT
TRBV5-4	NA	TRBD2	TRBJ2-3	CASSRVGRGITDTQYF	TGTGCCAGCAGCAGGGTCGGGCGGGGGATCACAGATACGCAGTATTTT
TRBV9	few	TRBD1	TRBJ1-2	CASSPSGTVGGYTF	TGTGCCAGCAGCCCATCGGGGACAGTCGGTGGCTACACCTTC
TRBV6-5	NA	NA	TRBJ1-6	CASSASVGSPLHF	TGTGCCAGCAGTGCGTCTGTTGGTTCACCCCTCCACTTT
TRBV7-9	NA	TRBD1	TRBJ1-6	CASSLALRTGGSDNSPLHF	TGTGCCAGCAGCTTAGCGCTAAGGACAGGGGGTAGCGATAATTCACCCCTCCACTTT
TRBV7-2	few	TRBD1	TRBJ2-6	CASSPIPGQSSGANVLTF	TGTGCCAGCAGCCCGATCCCGGGACAGAGCTCTGGGGCCAACGTCCTGACTTTC
TRBV6-5	NA	NA	TRBJ2-3	CASRKLGGADTQYF	TGTGCCAGCAGAAAACTAGGAGGCGCAGATACGCAGTATTTT
TRBV5-5	NA	NA	TRBJ2-5	CASSLRETQYF	TGTGCCAGCAGCTTGCGAGAGACCCAGTACTTC
TRBV7-3	NA	NA	TRBJ1-2	CASSNYGYTF	TGTGCCAGCAGTAATTATGGCTACACCTTC
TRBV5-1	few	TRBD1	TRBJ1-1	CASSYRGKGTEAFF	TGCGCCAGCAGCTACAGGGGAAAAGGGACTGAAGCTTTCTTT
TRBV19	few	TRBD1	TRBJ1-1	CASSIGRDRVVLGPTEAFF	TGTGCCAGTAGTATCGGAAGGGACAGGGTGGTCCTGGGACCCACTGAAGCTTTCTTT
TRBV19	NA	TRBD2	TRBJ2-3	CASTLRALAGGRDTQYF	TGTGCCAGTACCCTCCGGGCACTAGCGGGGGGCCGGGATACGCAGTATTTT
TRBV9	NA	TRBD2	TRBJ2-7	CASSVGLAGGYEQYF	TGTGCCAGCAGCGTAGGGCTAGCGGGGGGCTACGAGCAGTACTTC
TRBV2	NA	TRBD1	TRBJ1-2	CASSYGTGLNYGYTF	TGTGCCAGCAGCTATGGGACAGGGCTTAACTATGGCTACACCTTC
TRBV5-1	NA	NA	TRBJ2-7	CASSFGTFYEQYF	TGCGCCAGCAGCTTTGGGACTTTCTACGAGCAGTACTTC